This TCR beta chain was identified in a study of immune heterogeneity within non-small cell lung tumors. TCRs were amplified from roughly 590 ng gDNA of bulk tumor per sample. In surgery, several biopsies were collected from each primary tumor at widely spaced sites. Patients with untreated, newly diagnosed non-small cell lung cancer underwent curative surgery. The CDR3 is 13 amino acids. The germline V gene encodes CDR1 SGHRS and CDR2 YFSETQ. Trimming stripped 2 bases from V and 2 bases from J, with 8 bases between. In a multiplex PCR, 32 V and 13 J primers amplified TCR beta CDR3. TCRdb reprocessed the multiplex PCR reads with MiXCR, giving one entry per CDR3 protein. Here the sample spans around 10,000 distinct CDR3 sequences, roughly 30% being singletons. Worth noting for this clonotype: A much larger clone is a single base away; this may be a read error.

The sequencing sample was made of lung tumor tissue. This clonotype was obtained from a woman aged 55-70 years with non-small cell lung cancer. The V gene is TRBV5-1, the J gene TRBJ2-7, with D possibly being TRBD1 (5 bases). The chain's CDR3 is CASSLGEPYEQYF. The CDR3 DNA follows: TGCGCCAGCAGCTTAGGGGAACCCTACGAGCAGTACTTC.